The next 11 T cell receptor beta chains were all read from a single sample in a study of T cell responses to AZD1222 COVID-19 vaccine listed by TCRdb under 2021. Receptor libraries were prepared by the immunoSEQ multiplex PCR assay. Not all clones reach the TCRdb copy of this immuneACCESS table, which keeps in-frame sequences only. Checked studies attribute under half of the gap to unresolved V genes and leave the rest unexplained. The sample table records roughly 100,000 clones; nearly 90% of these occur just once. The top ten hold about 2.5% of the sample. What the time point label conveys for this sample: about 28 days (+/-7) after the second vaccine dose. The material was peripheral blood, obtained 28 days after the second AZD1222 dose. Every receptor here comes from an adult who received the AZD1222 COVID-19 vaccine.

The J gene is TRBJ2-2, the V gene TRBV19, with D possibly being TRBD2 (6 bases). This CDR3 has 15 amino acids. Germline CDR1 LNHDA, CDR2 SQIVND (reference sequence). Trimming cost V 2 bases and J 1 base, with 8 bases left between them. CDR3 region: CASSIQRVNTGELFF. The CDR3, as DNA: TGTGCCAGTAGTATACAGCGGGTGAACACCGGGGAGCTGTTTTTT.

The chain joins TRBV11-2 to TRBJ1-2; D is possibly TRBD1 (5 bases). The germline gives CDR1 SGHAT, CDR2 FQNNGV. There are 16 residues in the CDR3. Trimming shortened V by 5 bases and J by 0 bases, and 16 bases separated the two germline ends. For the CDR3, the DNA is TGTGCCAGCAGCCGACTGGTGACAGAGACTAACTATGGCTACACCTTC. It yields the protein CASSRLVTETNYGYTF.

This rearrangement joins TRBV28 to TRBJ2-6; tentatively, D is TRBD1 (6 bases). Trimming left V 2 bases short and J 0 bases short, with 14 bases between. CDR3 length: 18 residues. Germline V CDR1 and CDR2: MDHEN, SYDVKM. CDR3 bases: TGTGCCAGCAGTTTAGTATGGACAGATTACTCTGGGGCCAACGTCCTGACTTTC. Translated: CASSLVWTDYSGANVLTF.

The CDR3 loop is CASGSDTRAFF. As DNA, the CDR3 is TGTGCCAGCGGATCCGACACCCGAGCTTTCTTT. V usage is TRBV7-8 and J usage is TRBJ1-1; D ambiguous. CDR3 length equals 11 residues. Trimming cost V 8 bases and J 10 bases, with 14 bases left between them. Germline assignment: CDR1 SGHVS and CDR2 FQNEAQ.

This chain connects TRBV5-6 to TRBJ2-7; D is uncertain. The V gene lost 3 bases and the J gene lost 7 bases, with 11 bases spanning the gap. CDR3 length equals 12 residues. CDR1 and CDR2 from the germline V gene are SGHDT and YYEEEE. The CDR3 region has the DNA TGTGCCAGCAGCTCCCCTGCAGCGGAGCAGTACTTC. Its protein product is CASSSPAAEQYF. Based on the CDR3 plus reference TRBV5-6 and TRBJ2-7, the full variable domain is DAGVTQSPTHLIKTRGQQVTLRCSPKSGHDTVSWYQQALGQGPQFIFQYYEEEERQRGNFPDRFSGHQFPNYSSELNVNALLLGDSALYLCASSSPAAEQYFGPGTRLTVT.

V is TRBV18 and J is TRBJ1-1; D remains unclear. The CDR3 has 15 residues. CDR1 is KGHSH and CDR2 is LQKENI in the germline V gene. The V gene lost 5 bases and the J gene lost 0 bases, with 13 bases spanning the gap. CDR3 loop: CASSSKREMNTEAFF. In DNA form, the CDR3 reads TGTGCCAGCTCATCAAAACGAGAGATGAACACTGAAGCTTTCTTT. Using reference TRBV18 and TRBJ1-1 for the parts outside the CDR3, the full variable domain is NAGVMQNPRHLVRRRGQEARLRCSPMKGHSHVYWYRQLPEEGLKFMVYLQKENIIDESGMPKERFSAEFPKEGPSILRIQQVVRGDSAAYFCASSSKREMNTEAFFGQGTRLTVV.

The J gene is TRBJ2-3, the V gene TRBV4-2, with D tentatively TRBD2 (5 bases). This CDR3 comprises 17 residues. The V gene's germline CDR1 is LGHNA and CDR2 YNFKEQ. V lost 1 base and J lost 0, with 14 bases in between. The CDR3 coding sequence is TGTGCCAGCAGCCAAGTAATGGTCGGCGGGAGCACAGATACGCAGTATTTT. This encodes CASSQVMVGGSTDTQYF.

The chain recombines TRBV27 with TRBJ2-1, with 8 nucleotides matching TRBD2. The germline V gene encodes CDR1 MNHEY and CDR2 SMNVEV (reference sequence). This CDR3 has 14 residues. V shed 3 bases and J 5 bases; nucleotides not matched to a gene: 3. The DNA for the CDR3 is TGTGCCAGCAGTTTTTACGGGAGGGACAATGAGCAGTTCTTC. Its translation: CASSFYGRDNEQFF.

J is TRBJ2-3 and V is TRBV5-1; no clear D gene. The V gene's germline CDR1 is SGHRS and CDR2 YFSETQ. The V gene lost 2 bases and the J gene lost 6 bases, with 7 bases spanning the gap. The CDR3 loop spans 12 amino acids. DNA for the CDR3: TGCGCCAGCAGCTTATCGCGGGATACGCAGTATTTT. Its translation: CASSLSRDTQYF.

The V call is TRBV18, the J call TRBJ2-3; 10 positions agree with TRBD2. The CDR3 has 15 residues. Germline-derived CDR1 and CDR2 are KGHSH and LQKENI. The trim removed 8 bases at V and 5 bases at J, leaving 10 bases unmatched. CDR3 in DNA: TGTGCCAGCCCCCGGGCTAGCGGGAGTCTAGATACGCAGTATTTT. As protein: CASPRASGSLDTQYF.

CDR3 in amino acids: CASSLEVGSNEQYF. The CDR3 DNA is TGTGCCAGCAGCTTGGAAGTGGGATCCAACGAGCAGTACTTC. The chain is built from TRBV5-5 and TRBJ2-7; D ambiguous. Germline V gene data show CDR1 as SGHKS and CDR2 as YYEKEE (reference sequence). The germline V and J ends were trimmed by 0 bases and 5 bases, with 12 bases remaining between them. CDR3 size: 14 residues.